This T cell receptor (beta chain) is drawn from a study of cytomegalovirus exposure and HLA in healthy donors. Across the study: The same platform was used for the roughly 110 validation repertoires as for the roughly 670 first-cohort repertoires, as reported in a later analysis.

The donors were in the 120-subject validation cohort; that cohort was separate from the 666-subject first cohort. Note on this clone: What it binds is not known.

V was shortened by 4 bases and J by 3 bases, with 10 bases between the two germline ends. Germline V CDR1 and CDR2: WNHNN, SYGVQD (reference sequence). The CDR3 consists of 14 residues. Regarding the study as a whole: The tendency of first-cohort TCR clusters to co-occur in the 100 to 150 validation repertoires was identified by a subsequent analysis. Researchers reported that a few CMV-associated chains were confirmed in vitro as CMV antigen-specific.

The repertoire was sequenced with immunoSEQ multiplex PCR; TCRdb's copy has only in-frame clones and lacks some. The sample includes around 200,000 clones, around 80% of them seen just once. This chain links TRBV10-1 with TRBJ2-1; no definite D call. Sequences were obtained from PBMCs. The clonotype comes from a woman in her twenties or thirties in good health and CMV-seronegative. The CDR3 DNA sequence: TGCGCCAGCAGTGTGGGCATACGCTACAATGAGCAGTTCTTC. Its protein is CASSVGIRYNEQFF.